Listed here is a single T cell receptor beta chain. This clonotype showed up just a few times. Its antigen is currently not known. No base-level quality is on record; no much larger clone is a single base apart. Taken with the paper, the label for treatment or condition translates to: live attenuated yellow fever vaccine strain. PBMCs were isolated from peripheral blood using a standard Ficoll-Paque protocol. Dynabeads CD4 and CD8 positive selection kits were used to isolate CD4 and CD8 T-cell fractions. TriZol was used to extract RNA from bulk PBMCs, from CD4 and CD8 fractions, and from dextramer-positive and dextramer-negative fractions. TCR cDNA was synthesized by 5'RACE template switching, through which a universal primer site and unique molecular identifiers were introduced. Priming for cDNA synthesis came from both the TCR alpha and TCR beta constant segments. Two PCR steps were used to amplify libraries, with sample barcodes and sequencing adapters being added in the second step. Sequencing of the libraries was done on either Illumina HiSeq 2500 (2x100 bp) or NovaSeq (2x150 bp). Per the original workflow: MIGEC handled demultiplexing of reads and collapsing into UMI consensus sequences, while MiXCR performed V(D)J alignment. Clonotypes responding to the vaccine were identified with edgeR on replicate PBMC samples, with the criteria of FDR below 0.01 and a log2 fold change above 5 up to day 15. Each bulk clonotype received a CD4 or CD8 identity based on whether the sequenced CD4 or CD8 repertoire contained that clonotype at higher abundance. The public reads were quality trimmed at Q25 with fastp and then assembled into clones with MiXCR by TCRdb, keeping productive beta chains. Every distinct CDR3 protein forms one entry, paired with its most common genes and DNA. In this record, the V and J calls reflect TCRdb's handling and not the investigators' own analysis. The table for this sample lists some 250,000 distinct CDR3 sequences; about 7% of them were counted only once. The ten top clones hold approximately 0.85% of the sample.

These data come from a study of T cells after yellow fever vaccination (dated by TCRdb to between 2018 and 2020). For the wider study: The SMART-Seq v4 Ultra Low Input RNA kit was used to prepare libraries from fractions with low cell numbers. Bulk PBMC replicates and cell subsets were isolated from blood drawn at multiple timepoints before and after both primary and secondary immunization. Bulk TCR alpha and beta repertoires were sequenced longitudinally to track T-cell clones before and after primary and booster YFV17D yellow fever vaccination. The cohort comprised two healthy male donors, one aged 18 to 30 and one aged 30 to 40 years. Summary of the overall study and its limitations: A small share of clonotypes occurred in both CD4 and CD8 compartments, likely arising from convergent recombination. The study included only a couple of donors, which limits how far the findings can be generalized. After the booster, most clones that had expanded after primary vaccination were detected again (about 97% of CD4 and around nine tenths of CD8), suggesting broad maintenance of memory. The secondary T-cell response was weaker than the primary response but faster, peaking on day 5 instead of day 15. Because abundant contaminating clonotypes from the bulk population could be contained in FACS-sorted repertoires, computational filtering was required.

V and J are truncated by 1 base and 0 bases respectively, leaving an intervening sequence of 10 bases. Including cysteine and phenylalanine, the CDR3 has 16 amino acids. CDR3 DNA is the only sequence kept; it has 48 bases, read in frame from the first base. Looking up the germline V gene yields CDR1 SGHTA and CDR2 FQGNSA. The sample was CD4+ T cells sorted from PBMCs, taken 15 days after the yellow fever booster vaccination. The V and J segments used are TRBV7-2 and TRBJ2-4; TRBD2 could be the D gene, as 6 bases match. The clonotype originates from a man aged 25-40 years who received the YFV17D yellow fever vaccine. The DNA sequence is given as TGTGCCAGCAGCTTAGGTTTCGGGAGAGCCAAAAACATTCAGTACTTC. This sequence encodes CASSLGFGRAKNIQYF.